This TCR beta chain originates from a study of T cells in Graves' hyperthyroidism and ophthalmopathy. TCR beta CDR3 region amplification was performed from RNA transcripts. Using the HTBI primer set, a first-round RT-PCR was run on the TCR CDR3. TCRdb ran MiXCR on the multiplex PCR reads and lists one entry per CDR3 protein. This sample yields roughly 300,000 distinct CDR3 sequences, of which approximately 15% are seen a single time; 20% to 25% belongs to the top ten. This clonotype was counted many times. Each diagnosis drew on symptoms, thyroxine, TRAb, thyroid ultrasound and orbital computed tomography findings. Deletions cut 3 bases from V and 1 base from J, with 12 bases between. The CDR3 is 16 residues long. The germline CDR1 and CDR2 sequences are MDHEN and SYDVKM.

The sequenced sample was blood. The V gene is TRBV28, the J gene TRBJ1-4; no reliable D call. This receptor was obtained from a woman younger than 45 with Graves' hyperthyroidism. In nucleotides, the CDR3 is TGTGCCAGCAGTTTTCGTTCGTGGGGAACTAATGAAAAACTGTTTTTT. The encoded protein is CASSFRSWGTNEKLFF.